The next 27 T cell receptor beta chains were all read from a single sample in a study of T cell responses to AZD1222 COVID-19 vaccine. Clones were read by immunoSEQ multiplex PCR, and TCRdb kept only the in-frame ones, dropping some. Altogether about 74,000 clones are present, about nine tenths being singletons, with the ten largest covering about 2.4%. The sample was peripheral blood, taken on day 0 of AZD1222 vaccination. The receptors stem from an adult in good health.

V and J are TRBV30 and TRBJ1-2; D not resolved. V lost 0 bases and J lost 8, with 16 bases in between. Germline loops: CDR1 GTSNPN, CDR2 SVGIG (reference sequence). The CDR3 runs to 14 residues. The CDR3 bases are TGTGCCTGGAGTGTAGTCTTGGACCCGCGGGGCTACACCTTC. The encoded protein is CAWSVVLDPRGYTF.

With respect to this clone: Mismatch with germline at one junction end may stem from a read error. The chain employs TRBV7-2 and TRBJ1-5; a weak D match, TRBD1 (5 bases). CDR1 is SGHTA and CDR2 is FQGNSA in the germline V gene. The CDR3 sequence is 15 residues long. The CDR3 DNA sequence: TGTGCCAGCAGCGTAGCAGGGATCGGAAATCAGCCCCAGCATTTT. Translated, it gives CASSVAGIGNQPQHF.

Here the CDR3 DNA reads TGTGCCAGCTCACCTGGTGGATCTGAGGGCACTGAAGCTTTCTTT. It yields the protein CASSPGGSEGTEAFF. The chain uses TRBV18 and TRBJ1-1; D not certain. Germline CDR1 reads KGHSH; CDR2 reads LQKENI. V dropped 3 bases and J dropped 4 bases, with 15 bases sitting between them. This CDR3 is built from 15 residues.

This chain links TRBV29-1 with TRBJ2-1; D unresolved. CDR1 and CDR2 (germline): SQVTM, ANQGSEA. V was pared by 4 bases and J by 7 bases, with 8 bases between. The CDR3 covers 11 residues. The CDR3 is CSVVRSNEQFF. The CDR3 bases are TGCAGCGTTGTCCGGTCTAATGAGCAGTTCTTC.

This clone was detected only a few times. V usage is TRBV7-2 and J usage is TRBJ1-1, with D uncertain. The CDR3 runs to 13 residues. The ends were cut back, 4 bases at V and 6 bases at J, with 12 bases in the middle. Per germline, CDR1 SGHTA and CDR2 FQGNSA. The chain's CDR3 is CASSWSDGAEAFF. The CDR3 DNA is TGTGCCAGCAGCTGGTCGGACGGTGCTGAAGCTTTCTTT.

V gene TRBV19 combines with J gene TRBJ1-5; the D gene is possibly TRBD1 (6 bases). The CDR3 is made up of 18 amino acids. Trimming shortened V by 3 bases and J by 0 bases, and 18 bases separated the two germline ends. CDR1 and CDR2 (germline): LNHDA, SQIVND (reference sequence). CDR3 in amino acids: CASSIGQGPFTSNQPQHF. In nucleotides, the CDR3 is TGTGCCAGTAGTATCGGGCAGGGGCCCTTTACTAGCAATCAGCCCCAGCATTTT.

This clone was observed a single time. The chain is built from TRBV19 and TRBJ2-7; TRBD1 might be the D (5 bases). The V end was cut by 3 bases, the J end by 4 bases, with 13 bases between. The CDR3 has 14 residues. Per germline, CDR1 LNHDA and CDR2 SQIVND (reference sequence). DNA of the CDR3: TGTGCCAGTAGTATTTCGGCAGGGCGTTACGAGCAGTACTTC. Its translation is CASSISAGRYEQYF.

This clone was counted a few times. The CDR3 DNA sequence: TGTGCCAGCAGTAAAAACGGGGGGGGCGACGAGACCCAGTACTTC. Encoded protein: CASSKNGGGDETQYF. The V and J genes are TRBV2 and TRBJ2-5; TRBD2 agrees at 8 bases. J lost 5 bases, V lost 5 bases, and 10 bases had no gene match. The CDR3 runs 15 residues. Germline-derived CDR1 and CDR2 are SNHLY and FYNNEI.

This clone appeared a few times. The germline gene is not matched at one end of the junction; a read error may be the cause. J is TRBJ1-2 and V is TRBV28; D gene unclear. CDR3 size: 14 residues. Per germline, CDR1 MDHEN and CDR2 SYDVKM. DNA of the CDR3: TGTGCCAGCACTTTAATGGGTTCGGGCTATGGCTACACCTTC. Amino acid sequence: CASTLMGSGYGYTF.

The chain joins TRBV6-2 or TRBV6-3 to TRBJ1-5; D gene unclear. Per the germline V gene, CDR1 is MNHEY and CDR2 is SVGEGT. The CDR3 loop spans 12 amino acids. V was cut by 5 bases and J by 6 bases, with 8 bases left in between. The CDR3 region has the DNA TGTGCCAGCAGTGAGGATATTCAGCCCCAGCATTTT. It codes for CASSEDIQPQHF.

The V call is TRBV30, the J call TRBJ1-1, with TRBD1 matching 7 bases. Unmatched junction bases numbered 12, after V lost 2 bases and J lost 3 bases. The CDR3 is 16 amino acids. Germline CDR1 reads GTSNPN; CDR2 reads SVGIG (reference sequence). CDR3 bases: TGTGCCTGGAGTCAAAGGAGGGGGCAAGTGGACACTGAAGCTTTCTTT. Translation gives CAWSQRRGQVDTEAFF.

The chain links TRBV3-1 (or the pseudogene TRBV3-2) to TRBJ2-3, with D tentatively TRBD2 (5 bases). This CDR3 has 12 residues. Germline lookup yields CDR1 LGHDT and CDR2 YNNKEL (reference sequence). Trimming pared 5 bases from V and 6 bases from J, leaving 9 bases between. The chain's CDR3 is CASSDTGDTQYF. CDR3 DNA sequence: TGTGCCAGCAGCGACACGGGGGATACGCAGTATTTT.

The V gene is TRBV30, the J gene TRBJ2-5; no clear D. The ends were cut back, 0 bases at V and 3 bases at J, with 8 bases in the middle. The germline gives CDR1 GTSNPN, CDR2 SVGIG (reference sequence). CDR3 length: 13 residues. The CDR3 reads CAWSVWGKETQYF. The CDR3 nucleotides read TGTGCCTGGAGTGTATGGGGAAAAGAGACCCAGTACTTC.

A few counts support this clone. The gene calls are TRBV28 and TRBJ2-7, with D unresolved. There are 13 residues in the CDR3. Germline lookup yields CDR1 MDHEN and CDR2 SYDVKM. V lost 7 bases, J lost 4 bases, and 14 bases lay in between. The CDR3 is CASTPPGYYEQYF. In nucleotides, the CDR3 is TGTGCCAGCACCCCCCCCGGGTATTACGAGCAGTACTTC.

CDR3 protein: CASSPRTGPTEAFF. The CDR3 DNA is TGTGCCAGCTCACCGCGGACAGGGCCCACTGAAGCTTTCTTT. The chain is built from TRBV18 and TRBJ1-1; 8 positions match TRBD1. The germline gives CDR1 KGHSH, CDR2 LQKENI. V gave up 3 bases and J gave up 4 bases; unmatched junction bases: 4. The CDR3 length is 14 residues.

This sequence joins TRBV20-1 and TRBJ2-7, with no clear D. In germline, CDR1 is DFQATT, CDR2 SNEGSKA (reference sequence). Between the trimmed V and J ends, which lost 6 bases and 0 bases, there was a span of 6 bases. The CDR3 runs to 11 residues. The CDR3 reads CSAQNSYEQYF. Here the CDR3 DNA reads TGCAGTGCCCAGAACTCCTACGAGCAGTACTTC.

The chain recombines TRBV4-1 with TRBJ1-6; D is perhaps TRBD1 (5 bases). Germline assignment: CDR1 MGHRA and CDR2 YSYEKL. Trimming left V 1 base short and J 0 bases short, with 10 bases between. This CDR3 comprises 17 residues. DNA of the CDR3: TGCGCCAGCAGCCAAGGGGGGGTAGACTCCTATAATTCACCCCTCCACTTT. Amino acid sequence: CASSQGGVDSYNSPLHF.

V is TRBV7-8 and J is TRBJ2-2; 8 bases agree with TRBD1. With V trimmed by 4 bases and J by 1 base, 5 bases remained unmatched. This CDR3 has 16 residues. The germline gives CDR1 SGHVS, CDR2 FQNEAQ. CDR3 region: CASSSTGAMNTGELFF. CDR3 DNA: TGTGCCAGCAGCTCGACAGGGGCGATGAACACCGGGGAGCTGTTTTTT.

This clone has just one count. This chain uses TRBV19 with TRBJ1-5; no firm D call. The germline V gene has CDR1 LNHDA and CDR2 SQIVND (reference sequence). The CDR3 consists of 12 residues. Trimming took off 4 bases at V and 7 bases at J, with 8 bases between the two ends. The CDR3 sequence: CASSTVAQPQHF. The CDR3 DNA reads TGTGCCAGTAGTACTGTGGCCCAGCCCCAGCATTTT.

This chain links TRBV7-6 with TRBJ1-2; 8 nucleotides align to TRBD1. The CDR3 has 15 residues. CDR1 is SGHVS and CDR2 is FNYEAQ in the germline V gene. V trimming: 5 bases; J trimming: 2 bases; junction bases outside the gene matches: 7. The CDR3 protein is CASSPGTGRNYGYTF. The CDR3, as DNA: TGTGCCAGCAGCCCAGGGACAGGAAGAAACTATGGCTACACCTTC.

The chain carries TRBV9 and TRBJ2-7; D gene ambiguous. V was cut by 3 bases and J by 0 bases, with 13 bases left in between. The V gene's germline CDR1 is SGDLS and CDR2 YYNGEE. This CDR3 has 15 residues. The CDR3: CASSADLDTSYEQYF. DNA for the CDR3: TGTGCCAGCAGCGCCGACCTCGACACCTCCTACGAGCAGTACTTC.

This chain's CDR3 is CASSSLGTEAFF. CDR3 in DNA: TGTGCCAGCAGCTCCCTGGGGACTGAAGCTTTCTTT. This chain connects TRBV12-3 or TRBV12-4 to TRBJ1-1; D gene ambiguous. Trimming cost V 6 bases and J 5 bases, with 10 bases left between them. The CDR3 totals 12 residues.

The rearrangement links TRBV9 to TRBJ1-1, with 7 bases that match TRBD1. The CDR3 contains 16 residues. V lost 4 bases, J lost 0 bases, and 9 bases stayed unmatched. The germline V gene has CDR1 SGDLS and CDR2 YYNGEE. CDR3 nucleotides: TGTGCCAGCAGCCCTTGGACAGGCGCCATGAACACTGAAGCTTTCTTT. It specifies CASSPWTGAMNTEAFF.

Details on this clone: One end of the junction varies from germline; a read error may be responsible. V and J are TRBV7-9 and TRBJ2-5, with 7 bases aligning to TRBD2. The V gene's germline CDR1 is SEHNR and CDR2 FQNEAQ (reference sequence). This CDR3 is built from 13 residues. The CDR3 bases are TGTGCCAGCAGCGCCCCGTCTTTGCGGGGGAAACACTTC. Its protein product is CASSAPSLRGKHF.

V gene TRBV30 combines with J gene TRBJ1-2; unclear D gene. The CDR3 is made up of 13 amino acids. Germline values: CDR1 GTSNPN, CDR2 SVGIG (reference sequence). Trimming removed 1 base from V and 8 bases from J, with 14 bases in between. CDR3 residues: CAWSEGPLGGYTF. The CDR3 DNA is TGTGCCTGGAGTGAGGGCCCCTTAGGGGGCTACACCTTC.

The chain joins TRBV7-2 to TRBJ2-7; D might be TRBD2 (6 bases). Germline V CDR1 and CDR2: SGHTA, FQGNSA. The CDR3 loop spans 17 amino acids. Trimming shortened V by 3 bases and J by 2 bases, and 20 bases separated the two germline ends. CDR3 sequence: CASSFIGGLGVAYEQYF. The DNA for the CDR3 is TGTGCCAGCAGCTTCATCGGGGGATTAGGGGTGGCCTACGAGCAGTACTTC.

The chain has TRBV10-1 and TRBJ2-1, with 7 nucleotides matching TRBD2. Germline loops: CDR1 WNHNN, CDR2 SYGVQD (reference sequence). V dropped 1 base and J dropped 12; count of bases not matched to a gene: 9. The CDR3 loop spans 14 amino acids. CDR3 region: CASSELSSGEGQFF. The CDR3 bases are TGCGCCAGCAGTGAGTTGTCTAGCGGAGAAGGGCAGTTCTTC.